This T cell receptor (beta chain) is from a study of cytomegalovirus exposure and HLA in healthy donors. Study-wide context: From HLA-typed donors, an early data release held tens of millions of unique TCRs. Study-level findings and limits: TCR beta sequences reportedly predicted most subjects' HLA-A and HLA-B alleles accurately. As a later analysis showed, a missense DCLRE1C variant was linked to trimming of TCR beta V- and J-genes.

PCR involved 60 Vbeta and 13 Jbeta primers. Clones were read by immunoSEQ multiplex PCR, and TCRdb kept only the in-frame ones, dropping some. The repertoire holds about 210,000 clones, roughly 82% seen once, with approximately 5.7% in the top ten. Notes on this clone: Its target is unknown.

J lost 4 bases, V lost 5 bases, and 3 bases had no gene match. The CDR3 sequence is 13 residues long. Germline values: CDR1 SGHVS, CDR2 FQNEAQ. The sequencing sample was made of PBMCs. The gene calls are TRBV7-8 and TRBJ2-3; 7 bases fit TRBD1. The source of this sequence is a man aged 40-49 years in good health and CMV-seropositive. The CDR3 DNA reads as TGTGCCAGCAGCATGACAGGGCCAGATACGCAGTATTTT. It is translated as CASSMTGPDTQYF.